This T cell receptor beta chain was identified during a study of human T cells and chemical hapten exposure. For the study at large: Weekly scalp doses of diphenylcyclopropenone were given to patients during the roughly 24-week study. Broader study findings: The study found that DPC sensitization did not change TCRs above 1 in 1000 frequency.

Regarding this clonotype: Its antigen is currently unknown.

The V end was cut by 0 bases, the J end by 7 bases, with 16 bases between. The CDR3 has 15 residues. Per germline, CDR1 MNHEY and CDR2 SVGEGT. TCRdb reprocessed the RACE reads with MiXCR, giving one entry per CDR3 protein. The sample has 180,000 or so distinct CDR3 sequences; roughly 14% are singletons. Time point in this sample: patch test 1, 2 weeks after DPC sensitization. The treatment here: therapeutic diphenylcyclopropenone sensitization with weekly scalp DPC. The receptor was derived from a woman aged 30 to 39 with alopecia areata. Some clones in this sample may be carry-over from other donors' samples. The genes are TRBV6-2 or TRBV6-3 and TRBJ2-7; D is perhaps TRBD1 or TRBD2 (6 bases each). The specimen comprised whole blood, sampled in connection with sensitization to the hapten diphenylcyclopropenone (DPC). The CDR3 region is CASSYSIGGLKEQYF. The CDR3 nucleotides are TGTGCCAGCAGTTACTCTATCGGGGGCCTTAAGGAGCAGTACTTC.